This is a list of T cell receptor beta chains from one sample in a study of cytomegalovirus exposure and HLA in healthy donors. Data came from immunoSEQ multiplex PCR; TCRdb stores just in-frame clones and leaves some out. Among about 160,000 clones listed, about three quarters were seen once. Sequenced: PBMCs. The receptors shown here come from a man between 18 and 35 years old in good health and CMV-seropositive. Each CDR3 is given without its conserved first and last residue.

TRBV6-5 | ASSPSGGRVEAF
TRBV18 | ASSRGMNTEAF
TRBV5-1 | ASSATWTASEAF
TRBV28 | ASSLWGQGRGGYT
TRBV4-2 | ASSPDPLAKNIQY
TRBV7-2 | ASSLEGYSPLH
TRBV13 | ASSLVGGAENEQF
TRBV27 | ASSLSGRELF
TRBV30 | AWKGQGGGYT
TRBV5-6 | ASSLVAGAFYNEQF
TRBV4-1 | ASSQATGGNQPQH
TRBV11-2 | ASSSDRVSNYGYT
TRBV5-1 | ASSRVAGEVTGELF
TRBV6-1 | ASSEAGRGLNYGYT
TRBV11-2 | ASSFGTGGRTEAF
TRBV7-8 | ASSISGTSGSSNTQY
TRBV7-8 | ASSLGQGRTDTQY
TRBV27 | ASSFRSGANVLT
TRBV11-2 | ASSLRLAGDSSYNEQF
TRBV4-1 | ASSQDAGIGTEAF
TRBV5-6 | ASSTPGISREKLF
TRBV7-9 | ASGTGPTEAF
TRBV7-9 | ASSYLDRTQNNYGYT
TRBV6-1 | ASSDAWREEDNEQF
TRBV5-6 | ASSLSGSYNEQF
TRBV6-6 | ARGEADTQY
TRBV19 | ASTAGQSKETQY
TRBV11-2 | ASSPVPGGFGYT
TRBV6-5 | ASSYTGYGYT